One sample yielded the 26 T cell receptor beta chains listed below, sequenced in a study of T cells expressing NK-cell markers. After re-calling the 5' RACE reads, TCRdb lists one entry per CDR3 protein, DNA absent. The sample's table shows fewer than 400,000 distinct CDR3 sequences. The specimen sequenced was blood T cells: a sorted CD56 or NKG2C T cell subset, CD4+ or CD8+ T cells, or bulk PBMC T cells (not recorded which). Source of these receptors: a woman aged 45 to 65 in good health.

The chain recombines TRBV24-1 with TRBJ1-5; lacking DNA, the TRBD1 call made by TCRdb goes unchecked. This CDR3 contains 17 residues. The germline CDR1 and CDR2 sequences are KGHDR and SFDVKD. This CDR3 is CATSDARQGGRNQPQHF.

This rearrangement joins TRBV20-1 to TRBJ2-5; TCRdb returns TRBD2, unconfirmable since there is no DNA. The germline V gene encodes CDR1 DFQATT and CDR2 SNEGSKA (reference sequence). This CDR3 spans 15 amino acids. The CDR3 region is CSATAQIAGVETQYF.

This sequence joins TRBV29-1 and TRBJ2-7; as DNA is missing, the TRBD1 call by TCRdb cannot be tested. Looked up from germline, CDR1 is SQVTM and CDR2 is ANQGSEA. The CDR3 consists of 18 residues. The CDR3 protein is CSVEGGPLGDRGRGEQYF.

The chain is built from TRBV20-1 and TRBJ2-7. Germline loops: CDR1 DFQATT, CDR2 SNEGSKA (reference sequence). This CDR3 has 13 residues. The CDR3 is CSARLGSAMEQYF.

V gene TRBV27 combines with J gene TRBJ2-7; TCRdb lists TRBD1, though no DNA is available to test this call. Germline CDR1 MNHEY, CDR2 SMNVEV (reference sequence). The CDR3 is 13 amino acids. The CDR3 sequence: CASSWGLAYEQYF.

The rearrangement joins TRBV6-5 to TRBJ1-2; absent DNA, TCRdb's TRBD1 call cannot be checked. CDR3 size: 16 residues. Germline CDR1 MNHEY, CDR2 SVGAGI. The CDR3 reads CASSKITTGGQRGYTF.

The chain couples TRBV5-1 to TRBJ2-2; TCRdb's D gene call, TRBD1, goes unchecked for lack of DNA. Germline assignment: CDR1 SGHRS and CDR2 YFSETQ. The CDR3 has 14 amino acids. CDR3 sequence: CASSRQGSTGELFF. Full variable domain (missing parts from reference TRBV5-1 and TRBJ2-2): KAGVTQTPRYLIKTRGQQVTLSCSPISGHRSVSWYQQTPGQGLQFLFEYFSETQRNKGNFPGRFSGRQFSNSRSEMNVSTLELGDSALYLCASSRQGSTGELFFGEGSRLTVL.

The rearrangement links TRBV5-1 to TRBJ2-3. Germline assignment: CDR1 SGHRS and CDR2 YFSETQ. The CDR3 loop spans 16 amino acids. This CDR3 reads CASSLAERISTDTQYF.

The chain couples TRBV20-1 to TRBJ2-7. Germline V gene data show CDR1 as DFQATT and CDR2 as SNEGSKA (reference sequence). This CDR3 spans 13 amino acids. The CDR3 sequence: CSAATGTTYEQYF.

The chain employs TRBV4-2 and TRBJ1-3; TCRdb lists TRBD1, though no DNA is available to test this call. The CDR3 totals 15 residues. Germline-derived CDR1 and CDR2 are LGHNA and YNFKEQ. The CDR3 sequence: CASSQTGQTADTIYF.

The rearrangement uses TRBV6-1 and TRBJ2-6; TCRdb proposes TRBD1, but this gene call is untestable without DNA. CDR1 is MNHNS and CDR2 is SASEGT in the germline V gene. This CDR3 spans 16 amino acids. The CDR3 spells CASLKLDRRGANVLTF.

The CDR3 sequence: CASSPPGSYQETQYF. The V gene is TRBV21-1, the J gene TRBJ2-5; TCRdb outputs TRBD1, but without DNA this stays unchecked. TRBV21-1 is given as a pseudogene. The CDR3 contains 15 residues.

CDR3 protein: CASSTGTSGFDEQFF. The V and J genes are TRBV5-1 and TRBJ2-1; the D call of TRBD2 rests on TCRdb alone, since no DNA is present to check it. There are 15 residues in the CDR3. The germline gives CDR1 SGHRS, CDR2 YFSETQ.

The rearrangement joins TRBV20-1 to TRBJ2-4; no DNA is available, so the TRBD1 call from TCRdb remains unchecked. This CDR3 has 15 residues. CDR1 is DFQATT and CDR2 is SNEGSKA in the germline V gene (reference sequence). CDR3 protein: CSARGFEVGQDIQYF.

This rearrangement joins TRBV18 to TRBJ2-1. CDR3 length: 14 residues. CDR1 is KGHSH and CDR2 is LQKENI in the germline V gene. CDR3 protein: CASSPLGPYPEQFF.

The chain links TRBV20-1 to TRBJ1-5; TCRdb designates TRBD1, a call that cannot be tested without DNA. The CDR3 length is 13 residues. CDR1 DFQATT and CDR2 SNEGSKA come from the germline V gene (reference sequence). CDR3 in amino acids: CSAKQGTDQPQHF.

The rearrangement joins TRBV5-1 to TRBJ2-5; the TCRdb D gene call, TRBD2, has no DNA to confirm it. The CDR3 covers 15 residues. Looked up from germline, CDR1 is SGHRS and CDR2 is YFSETQ. CDR3 sequence: CASSLGLAYRETQYF.

The chain recombines TRBV5-1 with TRBJ1-4; checking the TCRdb D call of TRBD1 is not possible without DNA. Germline CDR1 reads SGHRS; CDR2 reads YFSETQ. The length of the CDR3 is 15 residues. This CDR3 reads CASSLEGQGGEKLFF.

This rearrangement joins TRBV11-2 to TRBJ2-7; TCRdb returns TRBD2, unconfirmable since there is no DNA. The germline CDR1 and CDR2 sequences are SGHAT and FQNNGV. This CDR3 is built from 15 residues. CDR3 sequence: CASSLAVAGSYEQYF. The full variable domain, rest sourced from reference TRBV11-2 and TRBJ2-7, is EAGVAQSPRYKIIEKRQSVAFWCNPISGHATLYWYQQILGQGPKLLIQFQNNGVVDDSQLPKDRFSAERLKGVDSTLKIQPAKLEDSAVYLCASSLAVAGSYEQYFGPGTRLTVT.

This sequence joins TRBV12-3 or TRBV12-4 and TRBJ2-3; TCRdb's D call of TRBD1 is untestable without DNA. The length of the CDR3 is 16 residues. The CDR3 sequence: CASRLLQGSHTDTQYF.

The rearrangement joins TRBV6-2 or TRBV6-3 to TRBJ1-1. Germline V gene sequence: CDR1 MNHEY, CDR2 SVGEGT. The CDR3 spans 14 residues. The chain's CDR3 is CASLMDGSNTEAFF.

V gene TRBV5-1 combines with J gene TRBJ2-1; TCRdb selects TRBD2, and the lack of DNA leaves this call unchecked. CDR3 length equals 12 residues. Germline CDR1 is SGHRS and CDR2 is YFSETQ. CDR3: CASSLTGLDPFF.

The chain combines TRBV7-2 with TRBJ2-1; TCRdb reports TRBD2, a call that lacks DNA to check it against. CDR1 is SGHTA, CDR2 FQGNSA, per germline. The CDR3 has 17 amino acids. The CDR3 spells CASSFGPTSRLYNEQFF.

The chain has TRBV12-3 or TRBV12-4 and TRBJ1-2; TCRdb lists TRBD1, though no DNA is available to test this call. CDR3 length equals 14 residues. The CDR3 sequence: CASSPQAIFYGYTF.

The gene calls are TRBV5-1 and TRBJ1-4; TCRdb designates TRBD1, a call that cannot be tested without DNA. There are 18 residues in the CDR3. Germline V gene lookup returns CDR1 SGHRS and CDR2 YFSETQ. CDR3 residues: CASSLARGGSEEGEKLFF.

CDR3 protein: CASSPKGLAGNNEQFF. J is TRBJ2-1 and V is TRBV5-1; TCRdb's D call, TRBD2, is unchecked because there is no DNA. Germline-derived CDR1 and CDR2 are SGHRS and YFSETQ. The length of the CDR3 is 16 residues.